A single sample is the source of the 12 T cell receptor beta chains below, sequenced in a study of T cells expressing NK-cell markers. TCRdb re-called the 5' RACE reads, yielding one record per CDR3 amino acid sequence without DNA. The sample features roughly 350,000 distinct CDR3 sequences, with roughly 5.2% in its top ten. The sequencing sample was made of blood T cells: a sorted CD56 or NKG2C T cell subset, CD4+ or CD8+ T cells, or bulk PBMC T cells (not recorded which). The receptor set was obtained from a man aged 18-69 years in good health.

The rearrangement joins TRBV5-1 to TRBJ2-7; with no DNA, the TCRdb D assignment of TRBD1 cannot be verified. Per the germline V gene, CDR1 is SGHRS and CDR2 is YFSETQ. The CDR3 covers 14 residues. CDR3 residues: CASGRQGNINEQYF.

The rearrangement uses TRBV12-3 or TRBV12-4 and TRBJ1-5; TCRdb's D call, TRBD1, is unchecked because there is no DNA. The CDR3 sequence is 14 residues long. CDR3 loop: CASSLYRGRQPQHF.

V and J are TRBV29-1 and TRBJ2-2; the TCRdb call, TRBD1, lacks DNA for checking. The V gene's germline CDR1 is SQVTM and CDR2 ANQGSEA. The CDR3 totals 14 residues. CDR3: CSVRTGVHTGELFF.

CDR3 region: CASSTGQLEQFF. The chain combines TRBV9 with TRBJ2-1; without DNA, the TCRdb call of TRBD1 cannot be checked. Germline V gene sequence: CDR1 SGDLS, CDR2 YYNGEE. This CDR3 is built from 12 residues.

This rearrangement joins TRBV6-1 to TRBJ2-2; the D gene TCRdb calls, TRBD1, cannot be checked with no DNA. The CDR3 totals 14 residues. CDR1 MNHNS and CDR2 SASEGT come from the germline V gene. CDR3 region: CASTNSRDTGELFF.

The rearrangement joins TRBV7-2 to TRBJ2-7; the TRBD2 assignment by TCRdb is unverifiable without DNA. Per germline, CDR1 SGHTA and CDR2 FQGNSA. This CDR3 has 15 residues. CDR3 amino acids: CASSPSRGLTYEQYF.

This rearrangement joins TRBV19 to TRBJ2-1; TCRdb returns TRBD1, unconfirmable since there is no DNA. The CDR3 length is 15 residues. Per the germline V gene, CDR1 is LNHDA and CDR2 is SQIVND (reference sequence). CDR3 sequence: CASRPGTGRGNEQFF.

The J gene is TRBJ2-7, the V gene TRBV5-5; TCRdb picks TRBD2, but there is no DNA to check that call. Germline V gene sequence: CDR1 SGHKS, CDR2 YYEKEE (reference sequence). The CDR3 runs 14 residues. The chain's CDR3 is CASSLERDRNEQYF.

V and J are TRBV7-2 and TRBJ1-4. CDR3 length: 13 residues. The germline V gene has CDR1 SGHTA and CDR2 FQGNSA. This CDR3 is CASSSRMGEKLFF.

The chain is built from TRBV20-1 and TRBJ1-5; without DNA, the TCRdb call of TRBD1 cannot be checked. CDR1 and CDR2 from the germline V gene are DFQATT and SNEGSKA (reference sequence). The CDR3 consists of 16 residues. CDR3 protein: CSARDWTGSGNQPQHF.

This rearrangement joins TRBV4-2 to TRBJ2-5. The CDR3 loop spans 12 amino acids. Germline V lookup: CDR1 LGHNA, CDR2 YNFKEQ. This CDR3 is CASSFDQRAQYF.

This CDR3 is CASSYYRAGEAFF. The chain combines TRBV6-2 or TRBV6-3 with TRBJ1-1; the D call from TCRdb, TRBD1, cannot be confirmed without DNA. The CDR3 loop spans 13 amino acids. Germline CDR1 MNHEY, CDR2 SVGEGT.